These T cell receptor beta chains were read from a single sample in a study of cytomegalovirus exposure and HLA in healthy donors. TCRdb's copy holds only in-frame clones and misses some; the assay was immunoSEQ multiplex PCR. The data show about 120,000 clones, approximately 87% seen once. Input material: PBMCs. These receptors all come from a woman aged 18-35 years in good health and CMV-seropositive. CDR3s leave out the opening cysteine and the closing phenylalanine or tryptophan. The size field is filled for only some rows; it gives once, few, many or a size class.

NA	TRBV7-2	ASSPLAGGLAKNIQY
NA	TRBV5-4	ASSLKLAGEETQY
NA	TRBV29-1	SGTGGVGANYGYT
NA	TRBV4-3	ASSPGQRFYGYT
NA	TRBV6-4	ASSGREGQPQH
once	TRBV4-1	ASSQGTSGGYYEQY
NA	TRBV6-6	ASVHVGGGSYEQY
NA	TRBV6-5	ASSYRQGVETQY
NA	TRBV7-9	ASSLRAGGSYNEQF
NA	TRBV6-1	ASSEGPVTLGETQY
NA	TRBV27	ASRTGANTEAF
once	TRBV4-1	ASSPAGQLGGGYT
NA	TRBV9	ASSQRGQGMEKLF
NA	TRBV30	AWSSPIIRGLESPLH
NA	TRBV5-1	ASRDGVYSGNTIY
few	TRBV30	AWTDRRGYGYT
NA	TRBV19	ASSIGQRNQPQH
NA	TRBV25-1	ASRPGQGFSDTQY
NA	TRBV21-1	ASSIGTLGTEAF
NA	TRBV18	ASSQNRAGNTIY
NA	TRBV5-5	ASSPEDRAGAYGYT
NA	TRBV29-1	SVADGGLNEKLF
NA	TRBV5-6	ASSLRTYNEQF
NA	TRBV9	ASSPRDSYGYT
NA	TRBV18	ASSPRQVGAEAF
NA	TRBV7-8	ASSHRDRYNQPQH
few	TRBV6-1	ASSVGGPHNSPLH
NA	TRBV5-6	ASSQGGQGSPNYGYT
NA	TRBV7-6	ASSLGTGGIETQY
NA	TRBV10-3	AISESTRGMNQPQH
NA	TRBV27	ASSTRDRNFNTEAF
NA	TRBV5-1	ASSLDSTSVAYEQY
NA	TRBV7-3	ASSLAGAGYEQY
once	TRBV5-4	ASTGTRGPYGYT
NA	TRBV18	ASSPRVPGGSTGELF
NA	TRBV19	ASKLYRASNYGYT
NA	TRBV15	ATSRGQANYGYT
few	TRBV5-1	ASSSTGNYGYT
NA	TRBV5-1	ASSLDAAMNTEAF
few	TRBV2	ASSEEGHQPQH
NA	TRBV19	ASSSVGPGELF
NA	TRBV9	ASSVDGRDQETQY
NA	TRBV7-2	ASSTGTSGETQY
NA	TRBV4-1	ASSHGDRDGQPQH
NA	TRBV7-2	ASSFGLGKETQY
NA	TRBV19	ASSPPSGSDTQY
NA	TRBV5-1	ASSRSLGGEQY
NA	TRBV7-9	ASSLGTGGERYEQY
NA	TRBV4-1	ASSQEGQGMGEQY
NA	TRBV6-1	ASSPRAGGSQPQH
NA	TRBV28	ASSLRGIEQY
NA	TRBV29-1	SVAQGVEAF
NA	TRBV2	ASSGGRGGVFNEQY
few	TRBV7-8	ASSYTGGGTGELF
NA	TRBV10-3	AISGDGLSGSHEKLF
NA	TRBV6-1	ASSEGGLAGEETQY
NA	TRBV4-3	ASSQVYGTSGSSYNEQF
NA	TRBV27	ASASLRNQPQH
NA	TRBV27	ASSPGGAVQAF
NA	TRBV6-1	ASSPRGAGNTIY